The TCR beta chain under discussion was sequenced for a study of cytomegalovirus exposure and HLA in healthy donors. Across the whole study: T cells numbering around 180 million yielded 95 million to 140 million unique TCR beta sequences in an earlier analysis. General observations from the study: In all likelihood, a cluster of highly shared sequence variants was a sequencing artifact.

Use of 60 Vbeta and 13 Jbeta primers characterized the PCR. This table comes from immunoSEQ multiplex PCR, and its TCRdb copy is limited to in-frame clones, with some not included. The profile shows over 100,000 clones, approximately 67% of them singletons. In the case of this clone: Its antigen is unidentified.

Germline V gene sequence: CDR1 GTSNPN, CDR2 SVGIG (reference sequence). The CDR3 is 18 amino acids. Trimming took 3 bases from V and 7 from J; bases not matched to a gene: 18. Sequencing was done on a sample of PBMCs. This sequence joins TRBV30 and TRBJ1-5; TRBD1 agrees at 10 bases. The origin of this receptor is a man between 18 and 35 years old in good health and CMV-seronegative. CDR3 sequence reads: CAWSLGTGDFLSLQPQHF. CDR3 nucleotides: TGTGCCTGGAGCCTTGGGACAGGGGATTTTCTATCTCTCCAGCCCCAGCATTTT.